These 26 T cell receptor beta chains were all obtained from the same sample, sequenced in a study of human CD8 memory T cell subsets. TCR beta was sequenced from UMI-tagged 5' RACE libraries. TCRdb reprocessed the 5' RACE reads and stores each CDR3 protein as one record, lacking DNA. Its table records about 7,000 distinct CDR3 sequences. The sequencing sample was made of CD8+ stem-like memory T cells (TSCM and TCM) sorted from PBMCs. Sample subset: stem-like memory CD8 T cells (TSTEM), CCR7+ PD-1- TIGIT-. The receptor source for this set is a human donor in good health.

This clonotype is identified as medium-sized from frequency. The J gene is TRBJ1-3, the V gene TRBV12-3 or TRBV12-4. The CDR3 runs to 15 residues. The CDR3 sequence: CASSYPAGPGNTIYF.

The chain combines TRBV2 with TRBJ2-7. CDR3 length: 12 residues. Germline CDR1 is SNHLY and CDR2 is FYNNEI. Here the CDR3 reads CASAMLTYEQYF.

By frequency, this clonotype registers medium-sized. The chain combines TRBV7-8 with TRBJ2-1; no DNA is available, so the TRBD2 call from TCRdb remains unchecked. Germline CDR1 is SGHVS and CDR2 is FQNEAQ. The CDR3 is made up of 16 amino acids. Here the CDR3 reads CASSLGSSGSWGEQFF.

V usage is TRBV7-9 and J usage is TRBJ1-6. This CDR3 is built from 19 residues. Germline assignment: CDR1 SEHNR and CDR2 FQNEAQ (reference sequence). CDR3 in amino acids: CASSSPHPGWEGDNSPLHF.

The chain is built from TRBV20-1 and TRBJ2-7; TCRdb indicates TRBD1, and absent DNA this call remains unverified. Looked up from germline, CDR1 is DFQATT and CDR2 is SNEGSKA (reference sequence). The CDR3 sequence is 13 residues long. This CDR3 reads CSARPGTGREQYF.

The CDR3 loop is CASSLAWGVETQYF. The chain is built from TRBV7-2 and TRBJ2-5; there is no DNA to check the TCRdb D call of TRBD1. The CDR3 runs to 14 residues. Germline lookup yields CDR1 SGHTA and CDR2 FQGNSA.

The chain's CDR3 is CASSLFGREPDTQYF. This chain links TRBV11-2 with TRBJ2-3; TCRdb's assignment of TRBD1 cannot be checked, as there is no DNA. The CDR3 sequence is 15 residues long. In germline, CDR1 is SGHAT, CDR2 FQNNGV.

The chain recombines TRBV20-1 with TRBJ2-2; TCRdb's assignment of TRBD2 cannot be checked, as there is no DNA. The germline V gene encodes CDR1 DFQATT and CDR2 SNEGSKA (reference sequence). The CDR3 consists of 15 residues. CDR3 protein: CSATSGLAVTGELFF.

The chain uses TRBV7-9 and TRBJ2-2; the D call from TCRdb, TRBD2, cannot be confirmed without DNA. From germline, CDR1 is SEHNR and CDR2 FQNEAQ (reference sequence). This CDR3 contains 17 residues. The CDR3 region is CASSFRTSGRRVGELFF.

CDR3: CASSLERDQPQHF. This chain connects TRBV27 to TRBJ1-5. CDR1 is MNHEY, CDR2 SMNVEV, per germline (reference sequence). This CDR3 has 13 amino acids.

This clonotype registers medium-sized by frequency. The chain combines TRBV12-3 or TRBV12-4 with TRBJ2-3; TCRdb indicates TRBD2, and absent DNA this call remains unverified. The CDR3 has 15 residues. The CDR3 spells CASSFTGGQADTQYF.

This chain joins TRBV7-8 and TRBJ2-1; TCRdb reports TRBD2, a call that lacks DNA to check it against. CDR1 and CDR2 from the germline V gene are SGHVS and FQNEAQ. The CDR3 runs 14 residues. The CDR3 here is CASSSSRTSDEQFF.

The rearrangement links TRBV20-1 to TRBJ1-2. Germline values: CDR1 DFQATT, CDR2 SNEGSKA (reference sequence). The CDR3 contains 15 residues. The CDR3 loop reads CSAASYVNMNYGYTF.

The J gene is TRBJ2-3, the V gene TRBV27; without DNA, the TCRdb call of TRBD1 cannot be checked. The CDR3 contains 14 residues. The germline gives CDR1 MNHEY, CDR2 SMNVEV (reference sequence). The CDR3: CASRPGLRTDTQYF.

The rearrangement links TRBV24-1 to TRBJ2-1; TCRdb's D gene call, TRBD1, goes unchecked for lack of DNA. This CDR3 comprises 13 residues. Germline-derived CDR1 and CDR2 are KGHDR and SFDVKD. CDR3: CATSDLLTGEQFF.

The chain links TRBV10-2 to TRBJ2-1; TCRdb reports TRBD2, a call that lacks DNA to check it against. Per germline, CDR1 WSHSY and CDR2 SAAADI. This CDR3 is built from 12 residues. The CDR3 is CASWAGGPEQFF.

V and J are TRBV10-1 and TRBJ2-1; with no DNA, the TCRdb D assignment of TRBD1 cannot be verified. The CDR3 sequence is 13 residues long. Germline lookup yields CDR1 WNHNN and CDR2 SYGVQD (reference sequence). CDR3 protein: CASSAGRWIEQFF.

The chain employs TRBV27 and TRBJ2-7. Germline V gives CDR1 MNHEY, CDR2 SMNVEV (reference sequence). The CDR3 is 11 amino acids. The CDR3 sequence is CASNGGSEQYF.

CDR3 region: CASSELAGANVLTF. This sequence joins TRBV2 and TRBJ2-6. Germline V gene lookup returns CDR1 SNHLY and CDR2 FYNNEI. The CDR3 runs 14 residues.

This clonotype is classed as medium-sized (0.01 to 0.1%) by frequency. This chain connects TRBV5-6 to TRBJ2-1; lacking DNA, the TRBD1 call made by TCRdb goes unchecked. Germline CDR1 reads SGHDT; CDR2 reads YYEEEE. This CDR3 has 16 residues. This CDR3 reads CASSFRAGGPANEQFF. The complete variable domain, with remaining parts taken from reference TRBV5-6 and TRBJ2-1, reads DAGVTQSPTHLIKTRGQQVTLRCSPKSGHDTVSWYQQALGQGPQFIFQYYEEEERQRGNFPDRFSGHQFPNYSSELNVNALLLGDSALYLCASSFRAGGPANEQFFGPGTRLTVL.

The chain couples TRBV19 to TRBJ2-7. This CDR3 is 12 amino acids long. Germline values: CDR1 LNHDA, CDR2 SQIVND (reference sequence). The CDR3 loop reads CASGGDSYEQYF.

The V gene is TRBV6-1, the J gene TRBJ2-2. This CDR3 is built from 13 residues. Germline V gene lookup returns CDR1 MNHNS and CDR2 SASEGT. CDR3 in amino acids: CASSEYKPGELFF.

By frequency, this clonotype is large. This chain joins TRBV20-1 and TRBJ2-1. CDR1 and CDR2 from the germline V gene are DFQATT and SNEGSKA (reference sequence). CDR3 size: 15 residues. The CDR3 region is CSARDLGSSYNEQFF.

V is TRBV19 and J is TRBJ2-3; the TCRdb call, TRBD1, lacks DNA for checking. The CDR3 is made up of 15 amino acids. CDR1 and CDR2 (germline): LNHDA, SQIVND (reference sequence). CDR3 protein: CASSIGTGYADTQYF.

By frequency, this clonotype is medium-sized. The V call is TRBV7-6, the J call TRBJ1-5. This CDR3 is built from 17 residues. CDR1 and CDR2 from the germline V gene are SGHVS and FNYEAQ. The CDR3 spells CASSPGSDPRGNQPQHF.

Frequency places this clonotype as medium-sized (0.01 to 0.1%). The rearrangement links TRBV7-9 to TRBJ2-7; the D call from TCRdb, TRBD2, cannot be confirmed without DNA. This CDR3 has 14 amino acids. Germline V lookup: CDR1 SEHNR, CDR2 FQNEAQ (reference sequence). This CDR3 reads CASSHSARSYEQYF. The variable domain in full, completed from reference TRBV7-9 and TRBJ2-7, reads DTGVSQNPRHKITKRGQNVTFRCDPISEHNRLYWYRQTLGQGPEFLTYFQNEAQLEKSRLLSDRFSAERPKGSFSTLEIQRTEQGDSAMYLCASSHSARSYEQYFGPGTRLTVT.